A selection of T cell receptor beta chains follows, all from one sample in a study of technical replicates of blood from a handful of donors. Here immunoSEQ multiplex PCR was the method, and the copy in TCRdb shows in-frame clones only, minus some. The sample has under 85,000 clones, 85% to 95% seen once. The sequenced sample consisted of T cells isolated from PBMCs. These receptors all come from a human donor in good health. CDR3s leave out the opening cysteine and the closing phenylalanine or tryptophan. D genes are given only for firm matches. Expanded clones are given a class, and other clones once, few, many or no size at all.

>TRBV9|.|TRBJ1-1|TRBD1
ASSGDRGTEAF
>TRBV7-9|.|TRBJ1-1|.
ASSRQPTEAF
>TRBV21-1|.|TRBJ1-2|.
ASSKDSGYT
>TRBV5-6|.|TRBJ2-5|.
ASSLGSGETQY
>TRBV27|.|TRBJ1-5|.
ASSLSLGNQPQH
>TRBV5-1|.|TRBJ2-7|.
ASSLGGAYYEQY
>TRBV5-1|.|TRBJ2-2|TRBD1
ASSRWGQGKNTGELF
>TRBV6-1|.|TRBJ2-2|TRBD1
ASSEALRRGRGGELF
>TRBV28|once|TRBJ1-2|.
ASSKTEAGYGYT
>TRBV11-3|.|TRBJ2-7|.
ASSARGFGFSYEQY
>TRBV29-1|.|TRBJ1-1|TRBD1
SVILTGDNTEAF
>TRBV9|.|TRBJ1-3|.
ASSVEASGNTIY
>TRBV29-1|.|TRBJ1-1|TRBD1
SADRTGSTEAF
>TRBV30|.|TRBJ1-1|TRBD1
AWRQGSGTEAF
>TRBV7-3|.|TRBJ1-5|TRBD1
ASPRFRQGNVQPQH
>TRBV11-2|.|TRBJ2-3|.
ASSLTRADTQY
>TRBV2|.|TRBJ2-7|.
ASSGGPYEQY
>TRBV30|.|TRBJ1-2|TRBD1
AWSTDRGPHGYT
>TRBV5-4|few|TRBJ2-1|TRBD2
ASSSGLAVGEQF
>TRBV28|once|TRBJ2-3|.
ASSTRRTSYTDTQY
>TRBV6-4|.|TRBJ2-3|TRBD1
ASSPTGSTDTQY
>TRBV6-6|.|TRBJ2-7|.
ASCRGWRGNEQY
>TRBV9|.|TRBJ1-2|TRBD1
ASSSDRVWDGYT
>TRBV4-2|.|TRBJ1-1|.
ASSQSPGPEAF
>TRBV4-1|.|TRBJ2-1|.
ASRRDSYNEQF
>TRBV20-1|few|TRBJ2-5|.
SAQNQETQY
>TRBV18|.|TRBJ1-1|.
ASSPRGSKVNTEAF
>TRBV6-1|.|TRBJ1-2|.
ASSDEGRPYGYT
>TRBV7-2|.|TRBJ2-3|.
ASSLTDTQY
>TRBV29-1|.|TRBJ2-7|.
SVCLRTAPYEQY
>TRBV12-2|.|TRBJ1-2|.
ASRLAVLDTLRNYGYT
>TRBV10-1|.|TRBJ2-5|.
ASSEGQQETQY
>TRBV6-5|.|TRBJ1-1|.
ASSYGTLNTEAF
>TRBV7-7|few|TRBJ1-1|.
ASSSGVNTEAF
>TRBV19|.|TRBJ1-4|.
ASSIGQGMGEKLF
>TRBV7-6|.|TRBJ1-3|.
ASSLGGPGNTIY
>TRBV29-1|.|TRBJ1-1|.
SVLLGERTEAF
>TRBV5-4|.|TRBJ1-1|TRBD1
ASSRDSATEAF
>TRBV6-1|once|TRBJ2-1|.
ASSPLYEQF
>TRBV5-1|.|TRBJ2-3|.
ASSPHLQRSTDTQY
>TRBV4-1|.|TRBJ2-3|TRBD1
ASSPKFNPGTGRWVLDTQY
>TRBV4-3|once|TRBJ2-7|TRBD1
ASSQDRTGWYEQY
>TRBV7-2|once|TRBJ2-7|TRBD2
ASSLGTSREQY
>TRBV7-9|.|TRBJ1-5|TRBD1
ASSPTGGRGNQPQH
>TRBV30|.|TRBJ2-3|.
AWSVSDTQY
>TRBV5-1|.|TRBJ1-1|TRBD1
ASSFRQGNTEAF
>TRBV10-3|.|TRBJ2-1|TRBD1
AISDRGHYNEQF
>TRBV7-9|.|TRBJ1-1|.
ASSLAGGPGAEAF
>TRBV27|.|TRBJ1-5|.
ASSPYRAGQPQH
>TRBV9|.|TRBJ2-7|.
ASSVMVSSYEQY
>TRBV5-6|.|TRBJ2-1|TRBD2
ASITILAGPYNEQF
>TRBV15|.|TRBJ2-5|.
ATSTGQFSEETQY
>TRBV29-1|once|TRBJ2-3|TRBD2
SVVLGLAGTQY
>TRBV19|few|TRBJ1-1|.
ASSINRKTEAF
>TRBV6-5|.|TRBJ2-1|TRBD2
ASSPRLANEQF
>TRBV11-2|.|TRBJ2-5|.
ASSLGQGQETQY
>TRBV6-5|.|TRBJ2-7|.
ASSYSTGESSYEQY